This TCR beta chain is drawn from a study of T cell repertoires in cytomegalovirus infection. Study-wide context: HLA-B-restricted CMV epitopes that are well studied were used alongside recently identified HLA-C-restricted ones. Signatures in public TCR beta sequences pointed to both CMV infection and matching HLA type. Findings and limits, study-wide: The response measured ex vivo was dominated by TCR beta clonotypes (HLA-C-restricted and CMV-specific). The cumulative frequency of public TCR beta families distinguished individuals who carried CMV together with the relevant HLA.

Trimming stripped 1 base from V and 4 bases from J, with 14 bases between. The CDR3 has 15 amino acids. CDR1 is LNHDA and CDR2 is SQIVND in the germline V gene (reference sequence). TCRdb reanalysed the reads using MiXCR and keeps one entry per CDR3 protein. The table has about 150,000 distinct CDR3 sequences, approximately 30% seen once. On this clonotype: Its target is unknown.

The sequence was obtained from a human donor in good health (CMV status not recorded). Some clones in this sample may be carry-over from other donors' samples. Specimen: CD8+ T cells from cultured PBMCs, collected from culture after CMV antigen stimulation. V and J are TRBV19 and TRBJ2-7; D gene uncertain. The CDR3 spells CASSIGGGFAYEQYF. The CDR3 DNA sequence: TGTGCCAGTAGTATAGGAGGCGGTTTTGCATACGAGCAGTACTTC.